These 19 T cell receptor beta chains were sequenced from one sample in a study of beta chain features in type 1 diabetes. The study reverse transcribed the entire isolated RNA, so it sequenced expressed TCRB transcripts. Only in-frame clones appear in the TCRdb table, and some are missing; sequencing was by immunoSEQ multiplex PCR. This table holds over 200,000 clones, under 13% found once. No antigen is known for these receptors. Notes on the study in general: In all four CD4+ subsets, TCRB CDR3 length was significantly, moderately reduced in type 1 diabetes.

The sequenced sample was naive CD4+ T cells from blood. These receptors were taken from a young man with type 1 diabetes.

There are a few counts of this clone. The chain links TRBV10-3 to TRBJ2-5; TRBD2 aligns across 8 bases. The CDR3 is made up of 17 amino acids. Germline V lookup: CDR1 ENHRY, CDR2 SYGVKD. J was trimmed by 2 bases and V by 0 bases; bases with no gene match: 8. The CDR3 protein is CAISESYPAGEQETQYF. The CDR3 nucleotides are TGTGCCATCAGTGAGTCGTATCCAGCGGGGGAACAAGAGACCCAGTACTTC.

This clone was detected a few times. This chain's CDR3 is CASSQSDRGGTEAFF. Written as DNA, the CDR3 is TGCGCCAGCAGTCAATCCGACAGGGGGGGAACTGAAGCTTTCTTT. The genes are TRBV23-1 and TRBJ1-1; 9 positions agree with TRBD1. TRBV23-1 is annotated as an ORF whose role is uncertain. V shed 0 bases, J shed 5 bases, and the junction held 4 bases outside the gene matches. CDR3 length: 15 amino acids.

The CDR3 nucleotides are TGTGCCAGCAGCCTCAAGACGCAGGGAATTGTCTCCTACGAGCAGTACTTC. It is translated as CASSLKTQGIVSYEQYF. J is TRBJ2-7 and V is TRBV7-2; a possible D gene is TRBD1 (5 bases). This CDR3 is built from 17 residues. Looked up from germline, CDR1 is SGHTA and CDR2 is FQGNSA. Trimming cost V 5 bases and J 0 bases, with 20 bases left between them.

This sequence joins TRBV27 and TRBJ2-5; a possible D gene is TRBD2 (6 bases). Germline CDR1 MNHEY, CDR2 SMNVEV (reference sequence). Between the trimmed V and J ends, which lost 2 bases and 5 bases, there was a span of 15 bases. This CDR3 is built from 15 residues. CDR3 residues: CASSLVRAGGETQYF. DNA for the CDR3: TGTGCCAGCAGTTTAGTTAGGGCAGGAGGGGAGACCCAGTACTTC.

This sequence joins TRBV30 and TRBJ2-3; tentative D call: TRBD2 (6 bases). The CDR3 is made up of 13 amino acids. Germline CDR1 reads GTSNPN; CDR2 reads SVGIG (reference sequence). V shed 4 bases and J shed 4 bases, with 12 bases lying between them. This CDR3 reads CAWNKPSADTQYF. In DNA form, the CDR3 reads TGTGCCTGGAATAAACCTAGCGCAGATACGCAGTATTTT.

This clone was observed a few times. The sample has other DNA sequences that encode this CDR3 too. The J gene is TRBJ1-2, the V gene TRBV20-1, with D possibly TRBD1 on 5 matching bases. The CDR3 has 11 amino acids. Germline CDR1 DFQATT, CDR2 SNEGSKA (reference sequence). Trimming shortened V by 2 bases and J by 5 bases, and 6 bases separated the two germline ends. This CDR3 reads CSARQGYGYTF. The CDR3 nucleotides read TGCAGTGCTAGACAGGGATATGGCTACACCTTC.

This clone was seen a handful of times. The chain has TRBV4-3 and TRBJ1-5; TRBD1 is a possible D gene (5 bases). Germline V gene sequence: CDR1 LGHNA, CDR2 YSLEER. Trimming left V 0 bases short and J 7 bases short, with 19 bases between. The CDR3 has 17 residues. CDR3 DNA: TGCGCCAGCAGCCAAGATTTCAGGGTTTATAGTGGGCAGCCCCAGCATTTT. Amino acid sequence: CASSQDFRVYSGQPQHF.

V and J are TRBV7-2 and TRBJ2-6, with D possibly TRBD2 on 6 matching bases. CDR3 length equals 17 residues. V lost 3 bases, J lost 2 bases, and 14 bases lay in between. Germline loops: CDR1 SGHTA, CDR2 FQGNSA. This chain's CDR3 is CASSFTSPGAGANVLTF. In nucleotides, the CDR3 is TGTGCCAGCAGCTTTACGAGTCCGGGAGCTGGGGCCAACGTCCTGACTTTC. The entire variable domain, with the rest obtained from reference TRBV7-2 and TRBJ2-6, is as follows: GAGVSQSPSNKVTEKGKDVELRCDPISGHTALYWYRQSLGQGLEFLIYFQGNSAPDKSGLPSDRFSAERTGGSVSTLTIQRTQQEDSAVYLCASSFTSPGAGANVLTFGAGSRLTVL.

A few counts support this clone. At the DNA level, this CDR3 is encoded by other sequences in the same sample as well. V gene TRBV9 combines with J gene TRBJ1-1; no clear D gene. Germline CDR1 is SGDLS and CDR2 is YYNGEE. The germline V and J ends were trimmed by 0 bases and 0 bases, with 9 bases remaining between them. There are 15 residues in the CDR3. CDR3 sequence (DNA): TGTGCCAGCAGCGTAGGGGGAGGGTTGAACACTGAAGCTTTCTTT. Its translation: CASSVGGGLNTEAFF.

This clone was seen a handful of times. The chain recombines TRBV29-1 with TRBJ2-7; 7 bases are a match to TRBD1. The germline CDR1 and CDR2 sequences are SQVTM and ANQGSEA. The CDR3 has 14 amino acids. With V trimmed by 5 bases and J by 1 base, 8 bases remained unmatched. CDR3 protein: CSVSSGTVSYEQYF. The CDR3 DNA reads as TGCAGCGTTTCCTCCGGGACAGTTTCCTACGAGCAGTACTTC.

This chain links TRBV30 with TRBJ2-7; TRBD1 agrees at 8 bases. Germline trimming cut 2 bases from V and 6 bases from J; bases unmatched to any gene: 9. Germline CDR1 is GTSNPN and CDR2 is SVGIG (reference sequence). The CDR3 runs 14 residues. CDR3 in amino acids: CAWSTGGNWGEQYF. The CDR3 DNA reads as TGTGCCTGGAGTACAGGGGGGAACTGGGGCGAGCAGTACTTC.

This rearrangement joins TRBV29-1 to TRBJ1-2, with 9 bases that match TRBD1. V shed 4 bases and J 2 bases; nucleotides not matched to a gene: 8. The germline CDR1 and CDR2 sequences are SQVTM and ANQGSEA. The CDR3 extends over 15 amino acids. CDR3 residues: CSVAQPDRGNYGYTF. In DNA, the CDR3 is TGCAGCGTTGCCCAACCGGACAGGGGCAACTATGGCTACACCTTC.

This clone was observed a few times. As DNA, the CDR3 is TGTGCCAGCAATCCGGGACAGGGGAATCAGCCCCAGCATTTT. It yields the protein CASNPGQGNQPQHF. This chain links TRBV28 with TRBJ1-5, with TRBD1 matching over 10 bases. The CDR3 has 14 amino acids. V shed 7 bases, J shed 4 bases, and the junction held 4 bases outside the gene matches. Per germline, CDR1 MDHEN and CDR2 SYDVKM.

This clone was detected only a few times. The V call is TRBV9, the J call TRBJ2-2; 7 nucleotides align to TRBD2. Losses at the gene ends were 2 bases for V and 1 base for J; bases not matched to a gene: 2. The length of the CDR3 is 15 residues. Germline V CDR1 and CDR2: SGDLS, YYNGEE. Here the CDR3 DNA reads TGTGCCAGCAGCGTCACTAGCGAGAACACCGGGGAGCTGTTTTTT. Residues: CASSVTSENTGELFF. Full variable domain (outside the CDR3, taken from reference TRBV9 and TRBJ2-2): DSGVTQTPKHLITATGQRVTLRCSPRSGDLSVYWYQQSLDQGLQFLIQYYNGEERAKGNILERFSAQQFPDLHSELNLSSLELGDSALYFCASSVTSENTGELFFGEGSRLTVL.

This clone has more than one count but fewer than ten. The rearrangement links TRBV5-1 to TRBJ2-5; weak D call: TRBD2 (5 bases). The CDR3 sequence is 15 residues long. CDR1 and CDR2 (germline): SGHRS, YFSETQ. V lost 1 base to trimming and J lost 0 bases, with 10 bases between them. This chain's CDR3 is CASSLIEDYQETQYF. In nucleotides, the CDR3 is TGCGCCAGCAGCTTGATTGAGGACTACCAAGAGACCCAGTACTTC.

This clone was counted a few times. The chain joins TRBV28 to TRBJ2-7, with D perhaps TRBD1 (6 bases). V lost 6 bases to trimming and J lost 2 bases, with 11 bases between them. Germline CDR1 MDHEN, CDR2 SYDVKM. The CDR3 totals 13 residues. CDR3 bases: TGTGCCAGCAGACTCCAGGGGCCCTACGAGCAGTACTTC. Residues: CASRLQGPYEQYF.

The sample holds a few counts of this clone. The chain joins TRBV5-1 to TRBJ1-1; 7 bases map to TRBD1. This CDR3 has 16 residues. Germline V gives CDR1 SGHRS, CDR2 YFSETQ. With 0 bases clipped from V and 0 bases from J, the junction kept 5 bases outside the gene matches. CDR3 residues: CASSLAGTEMNTEAFF. In DNA, the CDR3 is TGCGCCAGCAGCTTGGCGGGGACAGAAATGAACACTGAAGCTTTCTTT.

This clone was seen more than once but under ten times. V usage is TRBV19 and J usage is TRBJ2-1; 7 bases map to TRBD1. This CDR3 spans 14 amino acids. V was clipped by 3 bases and J by 4 bases; unmatched bases: 3. The germline V gene has CDR1 LNHDA and CDR2 SQIVND (reference sequence). The CDR3 sequence: CASSMGDRYNEQFF. CDR3 coding DNA: TGTGCCAGTAGTATGGGGGACAGATACAATGAGCAGTTCTTC.

This clone was counted only a few times. J is TRBJ2-2 and V is TRBV29-1; weak D call: TRBD1 (5 bases). CDR3 length: 12 amino acids. The V end lost 4 bases, the J end lost 4 bases, and 7 bases lay between the germline ends. Germline V lookup: CDR1 SQVTM, CDR2 ANQGSEA. The CDR3 DNA reads TGCAGCGTTGTAGGGGTCACCGGGGAGCTGTTTTTT. Translated, it gives CSVVGVTGELFF.